This T cell receptor beta chain was sequenced in a study of vaccination effects on CD4 cells after COVID-19. The germline CDR1 and CDR2 sequences are LGHNA and YNFKEQ. The V and J ends lost 1 base and 0 bases respectively, with 13 bases between them. This CDR3 spans 17 amino acids. Assay: immunoSEQ multiplex PCR; the TCRdb copy retains only in-frame clones and omits some. The data show tens of thousands of clones, with 75% to 85% seen just once and about 37% held by the top ten. Study conclusions and caveats: Post-vaccine spike-reactive clones in convalescents were mainly new vaccine-induced clones. The study dataset contains few convalescent patients and includes no early post-infection timepoints.

This clone is a singleton in its sample. Its specificity is unknown. Under the ViraFEST assay, PBMC were stimulated with viral peptide pools so that antigen-specific CD4+ T cells expanded. Sequencing was performed afterwards. Subsequent to a culture period of less than twelve days, CD4+ T cells were isolated. This person caught SARS-CoV-2 sometime from March to December 2020, and PCR testing confirmed the infection. On days 3 and 7, fresh IL-2 medium replaced half the medium. The rearrangement joins TRBV4-2 to TRBJ2-4; D tentatively reads TRBD1 or TRBD2 (5 bases each). The TCR was taken from a human donor who had a prior SARS-CoV-2 infection. The source was CD4+ T cells from PBMCs cultured with a peptide pool, collected before COVID-19 vaccination. In DNA form, the CDR3 reads TGTGCCAGCAGCCAAGTGGGGACGAGCATAGCCAAAAACATTCAGTACTTC. This encodes CASSQVGTSIAKNIQYF.